This T cell receptor beta chain emerged from a study of blood T cell repertoires in COVID-19. Repertoires were generated with immunoSEQ multiplex PCR, while TCRdb's copy carries only in-frame clones and drops some. Here the sample spans some 350,000 clones, 89% being singletons. CDR1 and CDR2 from the germline V gene are MNHEY and SVGAGI. This CDR3 has 14 amino acids. Unmatched junction bases numbered 4, after V lost 6 bases and J lost 0 bases. The receptor was isolated from a young woman with COVID-19, enrolled during active disease. Material for sequencing was peripheral blood. This rearrangement joins TRBV6-5 to TRBJ2-7; 8 nucleotides align to TRBD1. The DNA of the CDR3 is TGTGCCAGCAGCGCAGGGGGCTACTCCTACGAGCAGTACTTC. It is translated as CASSAGGYSYEQYF.